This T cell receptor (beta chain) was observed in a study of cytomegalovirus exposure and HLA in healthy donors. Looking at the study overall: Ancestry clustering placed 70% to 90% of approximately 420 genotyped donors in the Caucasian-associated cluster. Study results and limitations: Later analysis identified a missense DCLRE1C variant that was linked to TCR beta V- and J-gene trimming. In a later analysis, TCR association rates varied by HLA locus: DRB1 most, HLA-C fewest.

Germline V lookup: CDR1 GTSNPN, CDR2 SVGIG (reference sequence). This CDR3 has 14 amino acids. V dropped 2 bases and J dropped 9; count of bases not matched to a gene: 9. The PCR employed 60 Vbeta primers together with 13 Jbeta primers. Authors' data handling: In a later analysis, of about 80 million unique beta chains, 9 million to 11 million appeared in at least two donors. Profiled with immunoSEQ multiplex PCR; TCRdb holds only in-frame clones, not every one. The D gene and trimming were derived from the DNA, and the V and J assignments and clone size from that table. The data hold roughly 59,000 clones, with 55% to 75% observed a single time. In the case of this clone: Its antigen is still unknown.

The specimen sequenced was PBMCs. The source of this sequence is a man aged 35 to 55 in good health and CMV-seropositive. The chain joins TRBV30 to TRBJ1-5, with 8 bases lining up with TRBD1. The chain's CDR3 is CAWSPGQGFSPQHF. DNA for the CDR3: TGTGCCTGGAGTCCCGGACAGGGTTTTTCGCCCCAGCATTTT.